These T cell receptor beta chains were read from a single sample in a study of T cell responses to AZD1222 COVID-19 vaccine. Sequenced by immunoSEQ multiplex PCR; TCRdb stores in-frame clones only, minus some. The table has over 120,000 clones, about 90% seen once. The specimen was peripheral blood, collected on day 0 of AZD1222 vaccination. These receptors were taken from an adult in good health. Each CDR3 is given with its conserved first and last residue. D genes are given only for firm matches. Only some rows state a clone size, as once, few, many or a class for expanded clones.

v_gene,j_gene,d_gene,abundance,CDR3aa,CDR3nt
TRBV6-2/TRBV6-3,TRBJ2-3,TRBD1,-,CASSTLGQGTDTQYF,TGTGCCAGCAGTACACTGGGACAGGGCACAGATACGCAGTATTTT
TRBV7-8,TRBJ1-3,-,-,CASSLGNTIYF,TGTGCCAGCAGCTTGGGAAACACCATATATTTT
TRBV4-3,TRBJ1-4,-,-,CASSQVWQVQEKLFF,TGCGCCAGCAGCCAAGTCTGGCAGGTCCAGGAAAAACTGTTTTTT
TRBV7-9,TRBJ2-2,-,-,CASSLASTWSTGELFF,TGTGCCAGCAGCTTAGCGTCTACTTGGAGCACCGGGGAGCTGTTTTTT
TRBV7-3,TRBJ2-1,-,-,CASSQDPGEWDEQFF,TGTGCCAGCAGCCAGGACCCAGGAGAATGGGATGAGCAGTTCTTC
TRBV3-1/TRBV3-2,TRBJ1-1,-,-,CASSRESTGEAFF,TGTGCCAGCAGCCGCGAGTCGACAGGTGAAGCTTTCTTT
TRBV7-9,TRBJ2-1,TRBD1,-,CASSFAGGMDNEQFF,TGTGCCAGCAGCTTCGCAGGGGGCATGGACAATGAGCAGTTCTTC
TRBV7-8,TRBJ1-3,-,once,CASSLGYSGNTIYF,TGTGCCAGCAGCTTGGGATACTCTGGAAACACCATATATTTT
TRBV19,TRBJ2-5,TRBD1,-,CASSLGQGSETQYF,TGTGCCAGTAGTCTCGGACAGGGATCGGAGACCCAGTACTTC
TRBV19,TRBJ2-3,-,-,CASSPPPYPGGTDTQYF,TGTGCCAGCTCCCCCCCGCCTTACCCAGGGGGCACAGATACGCAGTATTTT
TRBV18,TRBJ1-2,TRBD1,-,CASSTTVQGEGYTF,TGTGCCAGCTCAACAACGGTACAGGGGGAGGGCTACACCTTC
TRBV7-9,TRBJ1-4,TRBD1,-,CASSFSGGLGEKLFF,TGTGCCAGCAGCTTTTCAGGGGGTCTGGGAGAAAAACTGTTTTTT
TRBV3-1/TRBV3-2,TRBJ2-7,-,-,CASSQDSADEQYF,TGTGCCAGCAGCCAAGATTCAGCTGACGAGCAGTACTTC
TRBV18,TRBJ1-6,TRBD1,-,CATRKGQGIDSPLHF,TGTGCCACCCGCAAGGGACAGGGGATCGATTCACCCCTCCACTTT
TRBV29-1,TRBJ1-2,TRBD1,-,CSAGKGAYGYTF,TGCAGCGCTGGCAAGGGGGCCTATGGCTACACCTTC
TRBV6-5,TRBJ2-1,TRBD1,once,CASSYPGQGAQEQFF,TGTGCCAGCAGTTACCCGGGACAGGGTGCACAGGAGCAGTTCTTC
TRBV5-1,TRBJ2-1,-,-,CASSGRGYNEQFF,TGCGCCAGCAGCGGGCGGGGTTACAATGAGCAGTTCTTC
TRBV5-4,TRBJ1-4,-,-,CASSPSHPDEKLFF,TGTGCCAGCAGCCCGTCCCACCCGGATGAAAAACTGTTTTTT
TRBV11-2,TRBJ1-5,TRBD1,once,CASSLDRNQPQHF,TGTGCCAGCAGCCTGGACAGGAATCAGCCCCAGCATTTT
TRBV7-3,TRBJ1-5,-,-,CASSLEYNQPQHF,TGTGCCAGCAGCTTAGAATACAATCAGCCCCAGCATTTT
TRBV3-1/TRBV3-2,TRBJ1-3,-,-,CASSQDRVNGNTIYF,TGTGCCAGCAGCCAAGACAGGGTCAACGGAAACACCATATATTTT
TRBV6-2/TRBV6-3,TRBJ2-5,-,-,CASSLSTRETQYF,TGTGCCAGCAGTTTATCGACTCGCGAGACCCAGTACTTC
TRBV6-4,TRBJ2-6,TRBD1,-,CASSARDRAGANVLTF,TGTGCCAGCAGTGCCAGGGACAGGGCGGGGGCCAACGTCCTGACTTTC
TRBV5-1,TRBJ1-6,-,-,CASSPGGVGNSPLHF,TGCGCCAGCAGCCCCGGGGGGGTTGGAAATTCACCCCTCCACTTT